Described below is a single T cell receptor beta chain sequence and its context. V was clipped by 5 bases and J by 1 base; unmatched bases: 4. Germline V lookup: CDR1 MNHEY, CDR2 SVGEGT. The CDR3 runs to 15 residues. TCRdb re-called the RT-PCR reads with MiXCR, one entry per CDR3 protein. The table has about 700,000 distinct CDR3 sequences, over 12% seen once. Sequencing was carried out using memory CD4+ T cells from blood. The sequence came from a female donor in good health, serving as a healthy control. The rearrangement uses TRBV6-2 or TRBV6-3 and TRBJ2-2, with 7 bases that match TRBD1. CDR3 region: CASSTGDQNTGELFF. The CDR3 DNA sequence: TGTGCCAGCAGTACAGGGGATCAGAACACCGGGGAGCTGTTTTTT.